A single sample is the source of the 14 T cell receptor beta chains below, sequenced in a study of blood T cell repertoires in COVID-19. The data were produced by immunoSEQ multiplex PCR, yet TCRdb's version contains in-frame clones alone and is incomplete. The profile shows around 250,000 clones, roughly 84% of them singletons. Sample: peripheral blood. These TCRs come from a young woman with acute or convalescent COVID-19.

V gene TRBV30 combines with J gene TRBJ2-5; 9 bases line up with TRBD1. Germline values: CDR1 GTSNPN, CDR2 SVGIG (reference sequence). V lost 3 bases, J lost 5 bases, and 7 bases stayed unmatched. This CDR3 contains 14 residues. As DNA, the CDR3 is TGTGCCTGGAGGTTAGGGACAGGGTTGGAGACCCAGTACTTC. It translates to CAWRLGTGLETQYF. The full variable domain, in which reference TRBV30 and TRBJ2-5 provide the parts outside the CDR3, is SQTIHQWPATLVQPVGSPLSLECTVEGTSNPNLYWYRQAAGRGLQLLFYSVGIGQISSEVPQNLSASRPQDRQFILSSKKLLLSDSGFYLCAWRLGTGLETQYFGPGTRLLVL.

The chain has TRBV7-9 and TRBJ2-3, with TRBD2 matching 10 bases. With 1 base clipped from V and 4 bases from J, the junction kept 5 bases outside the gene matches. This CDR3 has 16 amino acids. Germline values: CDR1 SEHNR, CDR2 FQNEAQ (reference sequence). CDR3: CASSLVPSGSPDTQYF. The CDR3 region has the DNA TGTGCCAGCAGCTTAGTTCCTAGCGGGAGCCCAGATACGCAGTATTTT. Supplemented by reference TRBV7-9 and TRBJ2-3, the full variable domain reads DTGVSQNPRHKITKRGQNVTFRCDPISEHNRLYWYRQTLGQGPEFLTYFQNEAQLEKSRLLSDRFSAERPKGSFSTLEIQRTEQGDSAMYLCASSLVPSGSPDTQYFGPGTRLTVL.

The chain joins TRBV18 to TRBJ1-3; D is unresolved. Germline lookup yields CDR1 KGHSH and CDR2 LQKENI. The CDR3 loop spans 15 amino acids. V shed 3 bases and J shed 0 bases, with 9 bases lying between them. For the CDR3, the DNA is TGTGCCAGCTCACCCCGCCGGGACTCTGGAAACACCATATATTTT. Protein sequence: CASSPRRDSGNTIYF.

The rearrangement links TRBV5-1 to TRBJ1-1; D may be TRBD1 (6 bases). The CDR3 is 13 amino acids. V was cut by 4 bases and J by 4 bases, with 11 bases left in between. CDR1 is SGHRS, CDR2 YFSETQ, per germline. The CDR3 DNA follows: TGCGCCAGCAGCCAGGGGTCGGGCACTGAAGCTTTCTTT. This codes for CASSQGSGTEAFF.

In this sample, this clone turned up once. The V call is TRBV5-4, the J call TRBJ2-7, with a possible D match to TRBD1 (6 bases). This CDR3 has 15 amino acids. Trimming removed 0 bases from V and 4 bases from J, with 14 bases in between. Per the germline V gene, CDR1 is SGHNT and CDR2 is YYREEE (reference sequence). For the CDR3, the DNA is TGTGCCAGCAGCTTGGGACAGGCCGGTCTATACGAGCAGTACTTC. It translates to CASSLGQAGLYEQYF.

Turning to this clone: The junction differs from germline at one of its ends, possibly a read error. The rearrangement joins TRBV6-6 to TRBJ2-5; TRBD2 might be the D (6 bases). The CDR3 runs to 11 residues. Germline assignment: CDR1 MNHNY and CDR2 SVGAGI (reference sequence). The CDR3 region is CASSPRRGKDF. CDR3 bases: TGTGCCAGCAGCCCTCGTCGCGGGAAAGACTTC.

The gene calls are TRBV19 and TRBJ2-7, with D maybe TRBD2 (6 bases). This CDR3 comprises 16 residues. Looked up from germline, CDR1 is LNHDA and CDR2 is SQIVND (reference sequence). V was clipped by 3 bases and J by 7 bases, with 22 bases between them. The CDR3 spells CASSIVPGDPVGEQYF. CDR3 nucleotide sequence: TGTGCCAGTAGTATTGTTCCGGGGGACCCCGTTGGGGAGCAGTACTTC. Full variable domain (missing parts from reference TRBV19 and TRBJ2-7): DGGITQSPKYLFRKEGQNVTLSCEQNLNHDAMYWYRQDPGQGLRLIYYSQIVNDFQKGDIAEGYSVSREKKESFPLTVTSAQKNPTAFYLCASSIVPGDPVGEQYFGPGTRLTVT.

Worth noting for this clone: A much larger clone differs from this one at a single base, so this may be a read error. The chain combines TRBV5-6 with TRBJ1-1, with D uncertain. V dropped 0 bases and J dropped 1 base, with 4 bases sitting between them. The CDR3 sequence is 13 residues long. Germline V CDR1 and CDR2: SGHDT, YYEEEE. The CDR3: CASSLGRNTEAFF. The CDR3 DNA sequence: TGTGCCAGCAGCTTGGGCAGGAACACTGAAGCTTTCTTT.

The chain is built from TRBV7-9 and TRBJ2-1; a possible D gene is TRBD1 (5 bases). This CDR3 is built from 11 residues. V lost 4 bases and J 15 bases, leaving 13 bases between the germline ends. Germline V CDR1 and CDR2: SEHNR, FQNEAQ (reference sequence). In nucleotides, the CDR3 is TGTGCCAGCAGCTGGGGCCCGGGTGGGTTCTTC. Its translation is CASSWGPGGFF.

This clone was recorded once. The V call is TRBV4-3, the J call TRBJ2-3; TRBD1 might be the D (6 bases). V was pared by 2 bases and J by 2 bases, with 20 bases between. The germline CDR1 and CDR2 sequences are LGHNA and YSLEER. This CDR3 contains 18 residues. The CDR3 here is CASSQSQITGRLTDTQYF. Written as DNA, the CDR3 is TGCGCCAGCAGCCAATCCCAAATAACAGGGAGACTCACAGATACGCAGTATTTT.

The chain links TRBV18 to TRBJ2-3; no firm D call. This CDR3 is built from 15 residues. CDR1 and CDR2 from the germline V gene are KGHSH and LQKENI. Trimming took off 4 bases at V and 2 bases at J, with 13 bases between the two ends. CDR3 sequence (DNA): TGTGCCAGCTCACAAGTCCTAGAGCTCACAGATACGCAGTATTTT. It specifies CASSQVLELTDTQYF.

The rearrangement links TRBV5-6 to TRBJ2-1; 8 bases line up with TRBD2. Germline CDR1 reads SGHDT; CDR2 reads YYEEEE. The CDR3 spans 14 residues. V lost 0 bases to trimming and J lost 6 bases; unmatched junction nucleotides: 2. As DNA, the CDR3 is TGTGCCAGCAGCTTGGGAACTAGCGGCAATGAGCAGTTCTTC. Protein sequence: CASSLGTSGNEQFF.

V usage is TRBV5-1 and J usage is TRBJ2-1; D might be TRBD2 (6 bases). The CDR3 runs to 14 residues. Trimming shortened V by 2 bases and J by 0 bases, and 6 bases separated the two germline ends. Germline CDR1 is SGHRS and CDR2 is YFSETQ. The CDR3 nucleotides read TGCGCCAGCAGCTTTAGCGGCTCCTACAATGAGCAGTTCTTC. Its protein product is CASSFSGSYNEQFF.

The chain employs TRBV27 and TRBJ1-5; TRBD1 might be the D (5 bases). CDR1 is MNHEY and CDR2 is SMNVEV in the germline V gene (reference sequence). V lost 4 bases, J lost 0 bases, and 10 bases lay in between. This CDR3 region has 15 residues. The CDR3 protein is CASSSGTVSNQPQHF. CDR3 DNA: TGTGCCAGCAGTTCCGGGACTGTTAGCAATCAGCCCCAGCATTTT.